This entry lists 8 T cell receptor beta chains sequenced from one sample in a study of shared clonotypes between healthy human individuals. Using immunoSEQ multiplex PCR, the repertoire was profiled, and TCRdb retains in-frame clones only, with some absent. This table has roughly 550,000 clones, 95% appearing once. It was CD45RO-negative cells, positively selected for CCR7, that made up naive CD8 cells, with terminally differentiated effector memory CD45RA+ cells excluded. The sample taken for sequencing was naive CD8+ T cells sorted from blood. These receptors were taken from a woman aged 30 to 39 in good health.

The rearrangement joins TRBV28 to TRBJ2-5; the D gene could be TRBD1 or TRBD2 (5 bases each). The CDR3 loop spans 18 amino acids. The germline CDR1 and CDR2 sequences are MDHEN and SYDVKM. V shed 1 base and J shed 1 base, with 19 bases lying between them. The CDR3, as DNA: TGTGCCAGCAGTTTATTATTCGGGGCAGAGGGGCCCCAAGAGACCCAGTACTTC. It translates to CASSLLFGAEGPQETQYF.

This chain links TRBV19 with TRBJ1-5; 9 bases align to TRBD1. The CDR3 totals 17 residues. Germline V gene lookup returns CDR1 LNHDA and CDR2 SQIVND (reference sequence). The V gene end was trimmed by 4 bases and the J gene end by 5 bases; junction bases not matched to a gene: 12. The CDR3 DNA reads as TGTGCCAGTAGTACACCGACAGGGGGTTTGGAAGATCAGCCCCAGCATTTT. It yields the protein CASSTPTGGLEDQPQHF.

V and J are TRBV6-5 and TRBJ2-5; D unresolved. Trimming took 1 base from V and 0 from J, leaving 3 bases between them. The germline V gene has CDR1 MNHEY and CDR2 SVGAGI. The CDR3 has 13 amino acids. The CDR3: CASSYLNQETQYF. The DNA for the CDR3 is TGTGCCAGCAGTTACTTGAACCAAGAGACCCAGTACTTC.

Regarding this clone: This sample also contains other DNA sequences that code for the same CDR3. The rearrangement links TRBV6-5 to TRBJ1-5; TRBD1 matches 7 bases. V lost 6 bases to trimming and J lost 2 bases; unmatched junction nucleotides: 4. There are 14 residues in the CDR3. The V gene's germline CDR1 is MNHEY and CDR2 SVGAGI. The CDR3 DNA follows: TGTGCCAGCAGGCAGGGGGAGGGCAATCAGCCCCAGCATTTT. This encodes CASRQGEGNQPQHF.

The rearrangement uses TRBV10-3 and TRBJ2-1, with a tentative D call TRBD2 (6 bases). The germline V gene has CDR1 ENHRY and CDR2 SYGVKD. V shed 0 bases and J shed 2 bases, with 17 bases lying between them. The CDR3 contains 18 residues. CDR3: CAISESKGASETYNEQFF. CDR3 DNA sequence: TGTGCCATCAGTGAGTCGAAAGGGGCTAGCGAGACCTACAATGAGCAGTTCTTC.

This chain links TRBV2 with TRBJ1-1; D is perhaps TRBD1 (5 bases). This CDR3 is built from 15 residues. Trimming left V 6 bases short and J 5 bases short, with 19 bases between. The germline V gene encodes CDR1 SNHLY and CDR2 FYNNEI. In nucleotides, the CDR3 is TGTGCCAGCAGGACGTCTGGGGGGTTAGGGACTGAAGCTTTCTTT. This codes for CASRTSGGLGTEAFF.

The chain carries TRBV5-1 and TRBJ1-3; D uncertain. With 7 bases removed from V and 0 bases from J, the gap between germline ends came to 17 bases. Germline CDR1 reads SGHRS; CDR2 reads YFSETQ. This CDR3 has 16 residues. Here the CDR3 reads CASLLGLVSSGNTIYF. The CDR3 bases are TGCGCCAGCCTACTGGGGTTGGTAAGCTCTGGAAACACCATATATTTT.

At least ten counts were recorded for this clone. The gene calls are TRBV14 and TRBJ2-1, with a possible D match to TRBD2 (7 bases). Looked up from germline, CDR1 is SGHDN and CDR2 is FVKESK. V was pared by 4 bases and J by 5 bases, with 18 bases between. This CDR3 is 16 amino acids long. The CDR3 reads CASSLGGGSGHNEQFF. CDR3 sequence (DNA): TGTGCCAGCAGCCTGGGGGGCGGGAGTGGCCACAATGAGCAGTTCTTC.